A selection of T cell receptor beta chains follows, all from one sample in a study of memory CD4+ T cells and cytomegalovirus serostatus. Sequencing was performed with immunoSEQ multiplex PCR; in TCRdb, only in-frame clones are kept and a portion is missing. The data contain 48,000 or so clones, more than 70% of them singletons. Sequencing was carried out using memory CD4+ T cells from blood. The receptors come from an adult in good health and CMV-seronegative. CDR3s include the opening cysteine and the closing phenylalanine or tryptophan. D genes are given only for firm matches. Only some rows state a clone size, as once, few, many or a class for expanded clones.

v_gene,j_gene,abundance,d_gene,CDR3aa,CDR3nt
TRBV5-6,TRBJ1-1,.,TRBD1,CASSLEQGVVGNTEAFF,TGTGCCAGCAGCTTGGAACAGGGGGTTGTTGGGAACACTGAAGCTTTCTTT
TRBV19,TRBJ1-2,.,.,CASSRPRGNYGYTF,TGTGCCAGTAGTCGGCCGAGGGGTAACTATGGCTACACCTTC
TRBV6-1,TRBJ2-4,.,TRBD1,CASSEADRGSKNIQYF,TGTGCCAGCAGTGAGGCGGACAGGGGCTCCAAAAACATTCAGTACTTC
TRBV6-1,TRBJ1-2,.,TRBD1,CASSAGQGGCTF,TGTGCCAGCAGTGCCGGACAGGGTGGCTGCACCTTC
TRBV9,TRBJ1-2,.,.,CASSVDPGYGYTF,TGTGCCAGCAGCGTAGACCCGGGGTATGGCTACACCTTC
TRBV29-1,TRBJ2-3,once,TRBD2,CSVVGAGGTDTQYF,TGCAGCGTTGTCGGAGCGGGGGGTACTGATACGCAGTATTTT
TRBV5-1,TRBJ1-3,.,.,CASSLGPGLGNTIYF,TGCGCCAGCAGCCTAGGCCCGGGCCTAGGAAACACCATATATTTT
TRBV5-6,TRBJ1-3,few,.,CASSLFGRHSGNTIYF,TGTGCCAGCAGCTTGTTCGGCAGACACTCTGGAAACACCATATATTTT
TRBV10-3,TRBJ1-5,.,TRBD1,CAISEGQGNQPQHF,TGTGCCATCAGTGAAGGACAGGGCAATCAGCCCCAGCATTTT
TRBV5-8,TRBJ2-5,.,.,CASSRPNIISETQYF,TGTGCCAGCAGCCGACCAAATATCATTTCGGAGACCCAGTACTTC
TRBV10-3,TRBJ2-7,.,.,CATGSGGYYEQYF,TGTGCCACAGGATCAGGGGGGTACTACGAGCAGTACTTC
TRBV27,TRBJ2-2,.,.,CASSLRDKVTGELFF,TGTGCCAGCAGTTTACGGGATAAGGTTACCGGGGAGCTGTTTTTT
TRBV9,TRBJ1-2,.,.,CASSVDDEKGDGYTF,TGTGCCAGCAGCGTAGATGATGAAAAGGGGGATGGCTACACCTTC
TRBV29-1,TRBJ1-2,.,TRBD1,CSVSDRGLGYTF,TGCAGCGTTTCCGACAGGGGGCTTGGCTACACCTTC
TRBV2,TRBJ2-4,.,.,CASSPLANQKNIQYF,TGTGCCAGCAGTCCCCTAGCTAACCAAAAAAACATTCAGTACTTC
TRBV5-1,TRBJ2-3,.,.,CASSLTGGGGKDTQYF,TGCGCCAGCAGCCTGACTGGCGGGGGCGGAAAAGATACGCAGTATTTT
TRBV7-2,TRBJ1-4,.,.,CASSRSAALEGLFF,TGTGCCAGCAGCCGTTCGGCAGCTCTAGAGGGACTGTTTTTT
TRBV6-1,TRBJ1-6,.,.,CASTRWDNSPLHF,TGTGCCAGCACTAGGTGGGATAATTCACCCCTCCACTTT
TRBV7-9,TRBJ2-7,.,.,CASSPKTGTYEQYF,TGTGCCAGCAGCCCCAAGACAGGAACCTACGAGCAGTACTTC
TRBV5-4,TRBJ2-7,.,TRBD2,CASTPRGLAGGSSYEQYF,TGTGCCAGCACCCCTCGGGGGTTAGCGGGAGGGAGCTCCTACGAGCAGTACTTC
TRBV5-1,TRBJ1-2,once,.,CASSLGMSYGYTF,TGCGCCAGCAGCCTCGGGATGTCCTATGGCTACACCTTC
TRBV18,TRBJ2-3,.,TRBD1,CASSPMGQAGDTQYF,TGTGCCAGCTCACCCATGGGACAGGCCGGGGATACGCAGTATTTT